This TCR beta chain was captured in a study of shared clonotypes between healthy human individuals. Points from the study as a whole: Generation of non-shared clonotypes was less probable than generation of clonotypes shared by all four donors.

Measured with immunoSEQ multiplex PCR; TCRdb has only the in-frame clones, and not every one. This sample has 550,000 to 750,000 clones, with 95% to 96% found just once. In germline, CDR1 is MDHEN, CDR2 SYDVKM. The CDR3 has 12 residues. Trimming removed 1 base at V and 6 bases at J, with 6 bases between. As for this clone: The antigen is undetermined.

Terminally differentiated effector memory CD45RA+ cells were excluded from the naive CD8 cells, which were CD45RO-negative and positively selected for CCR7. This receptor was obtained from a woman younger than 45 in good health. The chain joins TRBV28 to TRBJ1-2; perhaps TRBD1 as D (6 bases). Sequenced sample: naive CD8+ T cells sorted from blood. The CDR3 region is CASSLSGDGYTF. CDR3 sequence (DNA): TGTGCCAGCAGTTTATCAGGGGATGGCTACACCTTC.